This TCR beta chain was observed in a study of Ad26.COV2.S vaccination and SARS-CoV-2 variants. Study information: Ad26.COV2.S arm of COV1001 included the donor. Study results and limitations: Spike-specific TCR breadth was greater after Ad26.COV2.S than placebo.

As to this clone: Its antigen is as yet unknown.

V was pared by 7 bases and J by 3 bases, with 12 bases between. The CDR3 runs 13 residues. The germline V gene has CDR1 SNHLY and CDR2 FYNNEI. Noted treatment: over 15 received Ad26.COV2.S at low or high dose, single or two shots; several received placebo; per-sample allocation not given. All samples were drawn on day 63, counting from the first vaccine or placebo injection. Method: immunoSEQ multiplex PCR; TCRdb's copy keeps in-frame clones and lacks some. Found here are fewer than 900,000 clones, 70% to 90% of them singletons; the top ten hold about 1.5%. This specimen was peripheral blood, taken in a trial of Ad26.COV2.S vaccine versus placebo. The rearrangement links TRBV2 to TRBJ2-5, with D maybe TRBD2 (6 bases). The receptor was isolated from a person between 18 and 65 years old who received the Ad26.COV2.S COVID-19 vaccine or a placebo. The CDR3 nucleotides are TGTGCCAGCATTAGGGGAGGAGAAGAGACCCAGTACTTC. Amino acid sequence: CASIRGGEETQYF.